The source of this T cell receptor (beta chain) is a study of CD8+ T cells in alopecia areata. The wider study: The authors scored treated patients' severity by affected scalp percentage.

On this clone itself: Its antigen is as yet unknown.

Treatment given: oral pan-JAK inhibitor, 5-10 mg twice daily. V shed 3 bases and J shed 8 bases, with 14 bases lying between them. CDR1 and CDR2 from the germline V gene are SEHNR and FQNEAQ (reference sequence). This CDR3 has 14 amino acids. Study-wide points: The link between baseline CD8+ expansion and response remains uncertain with one nonresponder. It was observed that many expanded lesional clones persisted in scalp and blood during tofacitinib. Patients displayed less clarity in TCR sharing than mice, a finding possibly related to HLA.

TCR sequencing used cDNA made by reverse transcription of extracted RNA. Measured with immunoSEQ multiplex PCR; TCRdb has only the in-frame clones, and not every one. In the table there are tens of thousands of clones, roughly two thirds of which are singletons. This clonotype was sampled from a human donor with alopecia areata. The chain uses TRBV7-9 and TRBJ2-1, with D tentatively TRBD2 (5 bases). The sample was CD8+ T cells sorted from blood, taken at week 4, from a patient treated with tofacitinib. The CDR3 DNA is TGTGCCAGCAGCTTGCCCGGCGGGCCCCATGAGCAGTTCTTC. Translated, it gives CASSLPGGPHEQFF.